Listed below are T cell receptor beta chains from one sample, sequenced in a study of shared clonotypes between healthy human individuals. Generated by immunoSEQ multiplex PCR, the TCRdb table keeps only in-frame clones and is missing some. The sample lists roughly 480,000 clones, less than 80% seen once, with over 9.5% in the top ten. Sequenced: PBMCs. The receptors come from a woman in her thirties or forties in good health. Some clones in this sample may be carry-over from other donors' samples. CDR3s include the opening cysteine and the closing phenylalanine or tryptophan. A D gene is named only where the DNA matches it firmly. Expanded clones are given a class, and other clones once, few, many or no size at all.

NA | TRBJ2-3 | TRBV7-2 | TRBD2 | TGTGCCAGCAGCTCGGGACTAGCGGGAGGAGATACGCAGTATTTT | CASSSGLAGGDTQYF
NA | TRBJ2-7 | TRBV5-4 | NA | TGTGCCAGCAGCCGTAGCCACGAGCAGTACTTC | CASSRSHEQYF
NA | TRBJ2-3 | TRBV28 | NA | TGTGCCAGCACGCATATGGTCCGGGTCGATACGCAGTATTTT | CASTHMVRVDTQYF
NA | TRBJ2-5 | TRBV5-1 | TRBD1 | TGCGCCAGCAGCTTGGAGCCCGCCGGGACAGGGGCAGAGACCCAGTACTTC | CASSLEPAGTGAETQYF
NA | TRBJ2-3 | TRBV13 | NA | TGTGCCAGCAGCCCCGGGACAGATACGCAGTATTTT | CASSPGTDTQYF
once | TRBJ1-2 | TRBV4-2 | NA | TGTGCCAGCAGCCAAGAGTATCAGGGCTTAAATGGCTACACCTTC | CASSQEYQGLNGYTF
NA | TRBJ2-7 | TRBV27 | TRBD1 | TGTGCCAGCAGGCGACAGGGGGGGTCCTACGAGCAGTACTTC | CASRRQGGSYEQYF
NA | TRBJ2-1 | TRBV30 | TRBD2 | TGTGCCTGGTCCTTGGGACTAGCGGGAGAGTATGAGCAGTTCTTC | CAWSLGLAGEYEQFF
once | TRBJ2-7 | TRBV18 | TRBD1 | TGTGCCAGCTCCGGGACAGGGGGAGGACGCGAGCAGTACTTC | CASSGTGGGREQYF
few | TRBJ1-1 | TRBV5-1 | TRBD1 | TGCGCCAGCAGCTTGTCGGGACAGGGCACTGAAGCTTTCTTT | CASSLSGQGTEAFF
NA | TRBJ1-3 | TRBV5-1 | NA | TGCGCCAGCAGCTTGGCGGGAGGGGTTTATGGAAACACCATATATTTT | CASSLAGGVYGNTIYF
NA | TRBJ2-5 | TRBV2 | TRBD1 | TGTGCCAGCAGAAGGACAGGCCAAGAGACCCAGTACTTC | CASRRTGQETQYF
few | TRBJ2-7 | TRBV18 | NA | TGTGCCAGCTCGATACAGCAGGGGCCATCCTACGAGCAGTACTTC | CASSIQQGPSYEQYF
NA | TRBJ1-5 | TRBV28 | TRBD1 | TGTGCCAGCAGTTTACTGACAGGGAACAATCAGCCCCAGCATTTT | CASSLLTGNNQPQHF
NA | TRBJ2-1 | TRBV7-9 | NA | TGTGCCAGCAGCAGAGGGGGTATCTCCTACAATGAGCAGTTCTTC | CASSRGGISYNEQFF
NA | TRBJ2-5 | TRBV28 | TRBD1 | TGTGCCAGCAGGACAGGGAAGAAGTTAGAGACCCAGTACTTC | CASRTGKKLETQYF
many | TRBJ1-1 | TRBV7-2 | NA | TGTGCCAGCAGCTTAAGTAGTCACTTAAGCACTGAAGCTTTCTTT | CASSLSSHLSTEAFF
once | TRBJ2-3 | TRBV7-2 | TRBD2 | TGTGCCAGCAGCTCCGACAGAATAGCGGGAACAGATACGCAGTATTTT | CASSSDRIAGTDTQYF
many | TRBJ2-7 | TRBV2 | NA | TGTGCCTCCCTAAGAGGGGGCTACGAGCAGTACTTC | CASLRGGYEQYF
NA | TRBJ2-1 | TRBV2 | NA | TGTGCCAGCAGGGCACTCGCGGGTGCTAACAATGAGCAGTTCTTC | CASRALAGANNEQFF
NA | TRBJ1-2 | TRBV30 | NA | TGTGCCTGGAGTTCTCTGTCCGGGGCCGGGGAGGGCTACACCTTC | CAWSSLSGAGEGYTF
NA | TRBJ2-1 | TRBV2 | TRBD1 | TGTGCCAGCAGATGGGACAGGGCCGGTGGTTACAATGAGCAGTTCTTC | CASRWDRAGGYNEQFF
many | TRBJ2-7 | TRBV12-2 | NA | TGTGCAAGTCGCTCCGCCAGGGTGGGGGACAGGGGTAACTACGAGCAGTACTTC | CASRSARVGDRGNYEQYF
NA | TRBJ2-7 | TRBV4-2 | TRBD2 | TGTGCCAGCAGCTTTCAGACCGGGACTAGGAACGAGCAGTACTTC | CASSFQTGTRNEQYF
NA | TRBJ2-2 | TRBV5-1 | NA | TGCGCCAGCAGCTCGAGGGGAAGCGGGAACACCGGGGAGCTGTTTTTT | CASSSRGSGNTGELFF
NA | TRBJ2-3 | TRBV15 | TRBD2 | TGTGCCACCAGCGGGACTAGCGGGAGGGCCGGTACGCAGTATTTT | CATSGTSGRAGTQYF
NA | TRBJ2-7 | TRBV11-2 | TRBD2 | TGTGCCAGCAGCTGGACTAGCGGCGAGCAGTACTTC | CASSWTSGEQYF
NA | TRBJ2-3 | TRBV4-1 | TRBD2 | TGCGCCAGCAGCCAATTGACTAGCGGGAGTAGAACGCAGTATTTT | CASSQLTSGSRTQYF
NA | TRBJ2-7 | TRBV19 | NA | TGTGCCAGTAGTATTCAGCTTCAACAGATCTACGAGCAGTACTTC | CASSIQLQQIYEQYF
few | TRBJ1-5 | TRBV7-9 | NA | TGTGCCAGCAGCTTTGGGGTAGGCAATCAGCCCCAGCATTTT | CASSFGVGNQPQHF
NA | TRBJ1-5 | TRBV7-9 | NA | TGTGCCAGCAGCCTGGGACCAGTGAGCAATCAGCCCCAGCATTTT | CASSLGPVSNQPQHF
NA | TRBJ1-4 | TRBV18 | TRBD1 | TGTGCCAGCTCAACGGACAGGGCTAATGAAAAACTGTTTTTT | CASSTDRANEKLFF
NA | TRBJ1-2 | TRBV19 | TRBD1 | TGTGCCAGTAGTATATCCGTCAGAAGGACAGGAGCCTCCTATGGCTACACCTTC | CASSISVRRTGASYGYTF
NA | TRBJ2-3 | TRBV6-1 | TRBD2 | TGTGCCAGCAGTGACCTGACTAGCGGATACACAGATACGCAGTATTTT | CASSDLTSGYTDTQYF
NA | TRBJ2-7 | TRBV5-1 | TRBD1 | TGCGCCAGCAGCCTAACCTCCGGGACAGGGAGGGGAAGGCCCGCCGGGCAGTACTTC | CASSLTSGTGRGRPAGQYF
NA | TRBJ2-7 | TRBV5-1 | NA | TGCGCCAGCAGCTTGGGCCAGGGAAACCTTTACGAGCAGTACTTC | CASSLGQGNLYEQYF
many | TRBJ2-7 | TRBV9 | NA | TGTGCCAGCAGCCCCACCCCAGGCCAGATCTACGAGCAGTACTTC | CASSPTPGQIYEQYF
NA | TRBJ2-7 | TRBV6-1 | TRBD2 | TGTGCCAGCAGTGAAGTAACTAGCGGGAGTTACGAGCAGTACTTC | CASSEVTSGSYEQYF
few | TRBJ2-7 | TRBV19 | NA | TGTGCCAGTAGTGGTCCCTACGAGCAGTACTTC | CASSGPYEQYF
many | TRBJ2-3 | TRBV9 | TRBD2 | TGTGCCAGCAGCGTTTTCCTAGCGGGAGTGGATACGCAGTATTTT | CASSVFLAGVDTQYF
NA | TRBJ2-1 | TRBV25-1 | NA | TGTGCCAGCAGTGAATATTCGGGACTCTCCTACAATGAGCAGTTCTTC | CASSEYSGLSYNEQFF
NA | TRBJ1-2 | TRBV28 | NA | TGTGCCAGCAGTTTAATCGCCGTTGATGGCTACACCTTC | CASSLIAVDGYTF
NA | TRBJ2-7 | TRBV27 | NA | TGTGCCAGCAGTGGCCTTAGCTCCTACGAGCAGTACTTC | CASSGLSSYEQYF
NA | TRBJ2-1 | TRBV2 | TRBD2 | TGTGCCAGCGTAGGACTAGCCCGTAATGAGCAGTTCTTC | CASVGLARNEQFF
NA | TRBJ2-2 | TRBV9 | TRBD1 | TGTGCCAGCAGCGTAGACCCTGGGACAGCCGGGGAGCTGTTTTTT | CASSVDPGTAGELFF
NA | TRBJ1-2 | TRBV6-6 | NA | TGTGCCAGCAGCCCTACCCAGGGTTCTCGGGGCTACACCTTC | CASSPTQGSRGYTF
NA | TRBJ2-7 | TRBV10-2 | TRBD2 | TGCGCCGGCAGTCCTAGCGGGAGAACCTACGAGCAGTACTTC | CAGSPSGRTYEQYF
NA | TRBJ2-1 | TRBV4-1 | NA | TGCGCCAGCAGCCCCGGTCCGTCATATGAGCAGTTCTTC | CASSPGPSYEQFF
NA | TRBJ1-2 | TRBV28 | NA | TGTGCCAGCAGTTATAGTTATAGGGGTAACTATGGCTACACCTTC | CASSYSYRGNYGYTF
NA | TRBJ2-3 | TRBV18 | NA | TGTGCCAGCTCATTAGCAGGACAGCAACTTTTCACAGATACGCAGTATTTT | CASSLAGQQLFTDTQYF
NA | TRBJ2-1 | TRBV4-3 | NA | TGCGCCAGCAGCCAAGTAACCCCCTCCCATGAGCAGTTCTTC | CASSQVTPSHEQFF
NA | TRBJ1-5 | TRBV19 | NA | TGTGCCAGTAGTATGGGCAGGGATCAGCCCCAGCATTTT | CASSMGRDQPQHF
NA | TRBJ2-7 | TRBV10-1 | NA | TGCGCCAGCAGTGACCGGGACCTACCCTCCTACGAGCAGTACTTC | CASSDRDLPSYEQYF
NA | TRBJ1-2 | TRBV9 | TRBD1 | TGTGCCAGCAGCCCATCGGACAGGGTGATGGGTGGCTACACCTTC | CASSPSDRVMGGYTF
NA | TRBJ1-1 | TRBV4-3 | TRBD1 | TGCGCCAGCAGCCAACACCGCGGACAGGGGATCCCTGAAGCTTTCTTT | CASSQHRGQGIPEAFF